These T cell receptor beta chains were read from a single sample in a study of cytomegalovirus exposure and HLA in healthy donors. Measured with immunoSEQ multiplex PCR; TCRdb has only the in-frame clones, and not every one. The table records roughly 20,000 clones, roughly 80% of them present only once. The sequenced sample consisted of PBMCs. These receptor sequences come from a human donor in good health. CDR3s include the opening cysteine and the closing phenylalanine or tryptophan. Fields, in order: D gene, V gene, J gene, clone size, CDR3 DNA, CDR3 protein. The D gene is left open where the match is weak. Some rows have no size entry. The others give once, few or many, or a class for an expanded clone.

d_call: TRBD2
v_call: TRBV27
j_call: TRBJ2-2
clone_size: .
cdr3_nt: TGTGCCAGCAGGTGGGAGGGGACGCAAGGTTCCGGGGAGCTGTTTTTT
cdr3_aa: CASRWEGTQGSGELFF

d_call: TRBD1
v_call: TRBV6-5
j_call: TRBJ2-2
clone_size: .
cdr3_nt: TGTGCCTCAAAGGACAGGGGCCTCCCCGGGGAGCTGTTTTTT
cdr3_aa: CASKDRGLPGELFF

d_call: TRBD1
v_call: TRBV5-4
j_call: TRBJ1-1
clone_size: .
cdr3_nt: TGTGCCAGCAGCCCAGGACAGGGGAACACTGAAGCTTTCTTT
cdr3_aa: CASSPGQGNTEAFF

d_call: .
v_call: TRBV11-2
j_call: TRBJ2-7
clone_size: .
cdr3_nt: TGTGCCAGCAGCCGGGGCTACGAGCAGTACTTC
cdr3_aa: CASSRGYEQYF

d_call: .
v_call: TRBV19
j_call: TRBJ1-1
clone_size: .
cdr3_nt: TGTGCCAGTAGCGAGCTAGGGGCTGAAGCTTTCTTT
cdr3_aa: CASSELGAEAFF

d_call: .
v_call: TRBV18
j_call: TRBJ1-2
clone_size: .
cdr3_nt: TGTGCCAGCTCACCGAGGGTAGCGTCGGGCTACACCTTC
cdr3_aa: CASSPRVASGYTF

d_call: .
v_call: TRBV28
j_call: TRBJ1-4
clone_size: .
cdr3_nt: TGTGCCAGCAGTTTTGGGGGCGCAGATGAAAAACTGTTTTTT
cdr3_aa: CASSFGGADEKLFF

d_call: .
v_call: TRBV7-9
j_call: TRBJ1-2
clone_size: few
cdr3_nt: TGTGCCAGCAGCTGGGGATGGACAGACATCTATGGCTACACCTTC
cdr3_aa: CASSWGWTDIYGYTF

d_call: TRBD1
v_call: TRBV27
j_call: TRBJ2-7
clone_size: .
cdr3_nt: TGTGCCAGCAGTTCGACAGGGAACTCCTACGAGCAGTACTTC
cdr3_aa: CASSSTGNSYEQYF

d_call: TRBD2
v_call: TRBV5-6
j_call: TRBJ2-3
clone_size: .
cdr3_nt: TGTGCCAGCGGCCTGGCGGGAGGGGGCACAGATACGCAGTATTTT
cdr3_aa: CASGLAGGGTDTQYF

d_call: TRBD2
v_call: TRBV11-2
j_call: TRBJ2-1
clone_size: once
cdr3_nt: TGTGCCAGCAGCTTAGTCGGAGCGGGGCGGGGCAATGAGCAGTTCTTC
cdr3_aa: CASSLVGAGRGNEQFF

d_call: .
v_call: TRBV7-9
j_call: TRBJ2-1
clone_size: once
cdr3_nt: TGTGCCAGCGGGTATCAGCGGGAGCAGTTCTTC
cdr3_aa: CASGYQREQFF

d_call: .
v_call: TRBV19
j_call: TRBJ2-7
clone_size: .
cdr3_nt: TGTGCCAGTAGTATAAGGTGGGGGGACCTCTACGAGCAGTACTTC
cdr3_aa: CASSIRWGDLYEQYF

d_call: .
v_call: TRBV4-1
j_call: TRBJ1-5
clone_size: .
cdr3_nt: TGCGCCAGCAGCCAAGCCCTCGGGACGGGAGGGGGTCAGCCCCAGCATTTT
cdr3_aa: CASSQALGTGGGQPQHF

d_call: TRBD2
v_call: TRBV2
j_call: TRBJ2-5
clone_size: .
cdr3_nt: TGTGCCAGCAGTTTCGGGACTAGCAGAAAAGAGACCCAGTACTTC
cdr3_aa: CASSFGTSRKETQYF

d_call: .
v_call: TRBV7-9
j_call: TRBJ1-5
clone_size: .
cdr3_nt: TGTGCCAGCAGCCTCCAGGGTACCGATCAGCCCCAGCATTTT
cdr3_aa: CASSLQGTDQPQHF

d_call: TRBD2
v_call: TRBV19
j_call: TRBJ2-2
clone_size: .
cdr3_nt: TGTGCCAGTAGTATGGGGACTAGCGGGAGATCCGGGGAGCTGTTTTTT
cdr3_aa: CASSMGTSGRSGELFF

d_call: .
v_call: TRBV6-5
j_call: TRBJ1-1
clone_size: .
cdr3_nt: TGTGCCAGCATTGAGGTGACAGAAAAGGCTGAAGCTTTCTTT
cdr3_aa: CASIEVTEKAEAFF

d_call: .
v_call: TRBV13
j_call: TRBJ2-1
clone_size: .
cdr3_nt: TGTGCCAGCAGCCACAGGTTGGGCAATGAGCAGTTCTTC
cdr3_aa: CASSHRLGNEQFF

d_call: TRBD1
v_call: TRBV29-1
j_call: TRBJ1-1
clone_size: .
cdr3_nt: TGCAGCGCATTTCAACAGGGGAGCAACACTGAAGCTTTCTTT
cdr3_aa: CSAFQQGSNTEAFF

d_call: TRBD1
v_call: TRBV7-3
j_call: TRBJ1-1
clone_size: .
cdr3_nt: TGTGCCAGCAAGCAGGGGGAAGCGGACACTGAAGCTTTCTTT
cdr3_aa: CASKQGEADTEAFF

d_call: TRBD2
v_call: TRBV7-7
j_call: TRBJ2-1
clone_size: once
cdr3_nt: TGTGCCAGCAGCTTAGGTCTAGCGGGAGGGCAGCACGAGCAGTTCTTC
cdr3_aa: CASSLGLAGGQHEQFF

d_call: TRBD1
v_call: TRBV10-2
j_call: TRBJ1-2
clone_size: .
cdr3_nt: TGCGCCAGCAACGATAGGGGGCTAAGCTATGGCTACACCTTC
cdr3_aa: CASNDRGLSYGYTF

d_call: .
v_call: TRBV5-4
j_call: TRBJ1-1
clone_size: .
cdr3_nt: TGTGCCAGCAGCTGGACACAAAGGGACACTGAAGCTTTCTTT
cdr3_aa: CASSWTQRDTEAFF

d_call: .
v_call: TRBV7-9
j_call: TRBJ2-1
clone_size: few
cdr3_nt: TGTGCCAGCACCCTACCCGGGAACAGTTTCTACGAGCAGTTCTTC
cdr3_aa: CASTLPGNSFYEQFF

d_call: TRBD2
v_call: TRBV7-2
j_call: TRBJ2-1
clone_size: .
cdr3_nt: TGTGCCAGCAGCGCCCAGCGGGGGGGCAATGAGCAGTTCTTC
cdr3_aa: CASSAQRGGNEQFF